A single sample is the source of the 14 T cell receptor beta chains below, sequenced in a study of cytomegalovirus exposure and HLA in healthy donors. A multiplex PCR was run with 60 Vbeta primers and 13 Jbeta primers. Assay used: immunoSEQ multiplex PCR; TCRdb lists only in-frame clones, some missing. Of 150,000 to 200,000 clones listed, roughly 80% are singletons. Sequences were obtained from PBMCs. The source is a female donor in good health and CMV-seronegative.

Comments on this clone: An end of the junction does not agree with germline; a read error may underlie this. The chain combines TRBV2 with TRBJ2-3, with 7 bases aligning to TRBD2. Looked up from germline, CDR1 is SNHLY and CDR2 is FYNNEI. CDR3 length equals 15 residues. CDR3 protein: CASRIQRGSTDAQYF. The CDR3 DNA follows: TGTGCCAGCAGGATTCAGCGGGGATCCACAGATGCGCAGTATTTT.

The chain recombines TRBV5-4 with TRBJ2-5; D gene unclear. The germline V gene encodes CDR1 SGHNT and CDR2 YYREEE (reference sequence). CDR3 length: 14 amino acids. Trimming left V 4 bases short and J 2 bases short, with 12 bases between. The DNA for the CDR3 is TGTGCCAGCAGCCGAATGGTACAGCAAGAGACCCAGTACTTC. It is translated as CASSRMVQQETQYF.

CDR3 sequence (DNA): TGTGCCAGCAGCTGGGCTAGCGGGAGGAACGAGCAGTACTTC. As protein: CASSWASGRNEQYF. The chain recombines TRBV21-1 with TRBJ2-7; the table calls TRBD2, which could not be checked here. TRBV21-1 is a documented pseudogene. The CDR3 extends over 14 amino acids.

This clone appeared a few times. This chain joins TRBV2 and TRBJ2-3; D might be TRBD2 (6 bases). The V gene lost 8 bases and the J gene lost 2 bases, with 8 bases spanning the gap. The V gene's germline CDR1 is SNHLY and CDR2 FYNNEI. CDR3 length equals 12 residues. CDR3 amino acids: CASREITDTQYF. CDR3 DNA: TGTGCCAGCCGGGAGATCACAGATACGCAGTATTTT.

The rearrangement uses TRBV9 and TRBJ2-7; TRBD2 aligns across 12 bases. V dropped 0 bases and J dropped 4; count of bases not matched to a gene: 8. CDR3 size: 17 residues. CDR1 is SGDLS, CDR2 YYNGEE, per germline. The CDR3 coding sequence is TGTGCCAGCAGCGTAGATTCTAGCGGGAGGGCCATGTACGAGCAGTACTTC. Translated, it gives CASSVDSSGRAMYEQYF.

The chain couples TRBV5-8 to TRBJ2-1; D perhaps matches TRBD2 (6 bases). Trimming removed 7 bases from V and 4 bases from J, with 18 bases in between. Germline V gives CDR1 SGHTS, CDR2 YDEGEE. This CDR3 spans 15 amino acids. The CDR3 DNA sequence: TGTGCCAGCGCACGCTCCGGGAGTAGTTACAATGAGCAGTTCTTC. Its protein product is CASARSGSSYNEQFF.

Worth noting for this clone: Other DNA sequences in the sample encode the same CDR3. The chain employs TRBV5-4 and TRBJ2-5; D gene ambiguous. This CDR3 contains 14 residues. V dropped 5 bases and J dropped 5 bases, with 16 bases sitting between them. From germline, CDR1 is SGHNT and CDR2 YYREEE (reference sequence). Here the CDR3 reads CASSLRSELETQYF. The CDR3 DNA sequence: TGTGCCAGCAGTTTGAGAAGCGAGTTGGAGACCCAGTACTTC.

V is TRBV28 and J is TRBJ2-5; the match to TRBD1 covers 8 bases. Near its end, the DNA agrees better with TRBJ2-7, so the J call may be wrong. The germline CDR1 and CDR2 sequences are MDHEN and SYDVKM. CDR3 length equals 13 residues. The CDR3 DNA follows: TGTGCCAGCGGGACAGGCGGAACCTACGAGCAGTACTTC. Translating gives CASGTGGTYEQYF.

V gene TRBV19 combines with J gene TRBJ1-2; D is perhaps TRBD1 (6 bases). The CDR3 is made up of 12 amino acids. Germline-derived CDR1 and CDR2 are LNHDA and SQIVND (reference sequence). Trimming took off 6 bases at V and 8 bases at J, with 13 bases between the two ends. CDR3 in amino acids: CASSNRDGGYTF. Written as DNA, the CDR3 is TGTGCCAGTAGCAACAGGGACGGGGGCTACACCTTC.

The V gene is TRBV5-6, the J gene TRBJ1-3, with no clear D. Germline V lookup: CDR1 SGHDT, CDR2 YYEEEE. CDR3 length: 15 residues. V lost 1 base, J lost 3 bases, and 11 bases lay in between. The CDR3 loop is CASSLLELVGNTIYF. The CDR3 DNA reads TGTGCCAGCAGCTTGTTAGAGCTGGTTGGAAACACCATATATTTT.

The V gene is TRBV28, the J gene TRBJ1-5; D remains ambiguous. The CDR3 spans 16 residues. Trimming pared 2 bases from V and 0 bases from J, leaving 11 bases between. In germline, CDR1 is MDHEN, CDR2 SYDVKM. CDR3 region: CASSLRGSYSNQPQHF. CDR3 DNA: TGTGCCAGCAGTTTAAGAGGCAGTTATAGCAATCAGCCCCAGCATTTT.

There are a few counts of this clone. The chain is built from TRBV5-6 and TRBJ1-5, with 10 nucleotides matching TRBD1. This CDR3 comprises 16 residues. V shed 4 bases and J 5 bases; nucleotides not matched to a gene: 9. The V gene's germline CDR1 is SGHDT and CDR2 YYEEEE. CDR3 region: CASSISRQGADQPQHF. CDR3 DNA sequence: TGTGCCAGCAGCATCTCTAGACAGGGGGCAGATCAGCCCCAGCATTTT.

The chain employs TRBV9 and TRBJ1-4, with D uncertain. V was cut by 4 bases and J by 7 bases, with 11 bases left in between. From germline, CDR1 is SGDLS and CDR2 YYNGEE. This CDR3 region has 13 residues. In DNA form, the CDR3 reads TGTGCCAGCAGCTCGGACTTCTCTGAAAAACTGTTTTTT. Translation: CASSSDFSEKLFF.

CDR3 sequence (DNA): TGCGCCAGCAGCTCTCCTGGCGGGGGCTACTACGAGCAGTACTTC. Protein product: CASSSPGGGYYEQYF. The chain links TRBV5-1 to TRBJ2-7, with a possible D match to TRBD2 (7 bases). Germline CDR1 is SGHRS and CDR2 is YFSETQ. The CDR3 has 15 amino acids. V was clipped by 3 bases and J by 3 bases, with 16 bases between them.